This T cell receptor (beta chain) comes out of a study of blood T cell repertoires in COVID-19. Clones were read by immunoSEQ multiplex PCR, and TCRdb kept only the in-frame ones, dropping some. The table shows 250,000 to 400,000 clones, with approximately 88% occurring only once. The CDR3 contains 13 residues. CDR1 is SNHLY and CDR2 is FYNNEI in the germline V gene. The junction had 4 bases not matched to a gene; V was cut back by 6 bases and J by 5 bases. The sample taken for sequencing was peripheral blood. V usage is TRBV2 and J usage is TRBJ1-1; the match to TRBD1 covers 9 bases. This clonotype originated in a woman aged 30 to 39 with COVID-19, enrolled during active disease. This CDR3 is CASRRDRETEAFF. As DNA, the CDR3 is TGTGCCAGCAGAAGGGACAGGGAGACTGAAGCTTTCTTT.